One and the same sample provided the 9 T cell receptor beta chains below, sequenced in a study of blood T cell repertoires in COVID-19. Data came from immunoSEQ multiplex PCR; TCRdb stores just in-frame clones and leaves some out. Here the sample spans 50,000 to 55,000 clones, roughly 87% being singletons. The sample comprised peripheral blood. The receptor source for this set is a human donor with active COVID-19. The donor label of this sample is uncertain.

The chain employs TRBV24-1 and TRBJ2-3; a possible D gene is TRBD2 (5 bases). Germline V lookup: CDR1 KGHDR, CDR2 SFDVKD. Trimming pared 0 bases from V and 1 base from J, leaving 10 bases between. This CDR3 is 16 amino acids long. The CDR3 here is CATSDLLFGGTDTQYF. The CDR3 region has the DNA TGTGCCACCAGTGATTTGCTCTTCGGGGGCACAGATACGCAGTATTTT.

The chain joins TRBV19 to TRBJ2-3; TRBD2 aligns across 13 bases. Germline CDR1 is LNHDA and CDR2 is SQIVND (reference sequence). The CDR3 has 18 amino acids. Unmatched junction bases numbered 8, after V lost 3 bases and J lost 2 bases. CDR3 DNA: TGTGCCAGTAGTATTACTAGCGGGGGGGCCGGGAACACAGATACGCAGTATTTT. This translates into CASSITSGGAGNTDTQYF.

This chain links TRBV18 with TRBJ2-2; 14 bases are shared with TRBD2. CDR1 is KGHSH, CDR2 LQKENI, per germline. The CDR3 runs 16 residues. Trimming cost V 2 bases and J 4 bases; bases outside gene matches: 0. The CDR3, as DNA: TGTGCCAGCTCACCAGGACTAGCGGGGGGCACCGGGGAGCTGTTTTTT. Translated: CASSPGLAGGTGELFF. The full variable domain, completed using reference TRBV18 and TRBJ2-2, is NAGVMQNPRHLVRRRGQEARLRCSPMKGHSHVYWYRQLPEEGLKFMVYLQKENIIDESGMPKERFSAEFPKEGPSILRIQQVVRGDSAAYFCASSPGLAGGTGELFFGEGSRLTVL.

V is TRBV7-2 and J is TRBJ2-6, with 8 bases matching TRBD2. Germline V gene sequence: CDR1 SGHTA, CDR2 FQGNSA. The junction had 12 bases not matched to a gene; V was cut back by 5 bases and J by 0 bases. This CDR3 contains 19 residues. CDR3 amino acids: CASSPRSSGGFSGANVLTF. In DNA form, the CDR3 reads TGTGCCAGCAGCCCACGGTCGAGCGGGGGATTCTCTGGGGCCAACGTCCTGACTTTC.

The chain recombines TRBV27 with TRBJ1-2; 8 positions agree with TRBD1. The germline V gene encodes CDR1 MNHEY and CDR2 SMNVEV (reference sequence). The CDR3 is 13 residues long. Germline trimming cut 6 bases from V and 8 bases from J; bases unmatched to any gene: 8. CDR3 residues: CASRKTGVGGYTF. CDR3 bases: TGTGCCAGCAGAAAGACAGGGGTCGGCGGCTACACCTTC.

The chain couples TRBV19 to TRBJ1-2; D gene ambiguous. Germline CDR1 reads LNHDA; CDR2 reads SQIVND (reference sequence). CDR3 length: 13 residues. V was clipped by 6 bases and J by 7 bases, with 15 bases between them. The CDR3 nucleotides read TGTGCCAGTAGGTCGGAACAGACCATTGGCTACACCTTC. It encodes CASRSEQTIGYTF.

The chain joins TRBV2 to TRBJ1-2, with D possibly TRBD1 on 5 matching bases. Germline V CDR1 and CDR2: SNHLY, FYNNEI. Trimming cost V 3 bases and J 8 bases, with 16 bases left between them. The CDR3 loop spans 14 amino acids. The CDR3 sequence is CASSEGRSAGGYTF. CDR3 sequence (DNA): TGTGCCAGCAGTGAGGGGCGCTCAGCGGGGGGCTACACCTTC.

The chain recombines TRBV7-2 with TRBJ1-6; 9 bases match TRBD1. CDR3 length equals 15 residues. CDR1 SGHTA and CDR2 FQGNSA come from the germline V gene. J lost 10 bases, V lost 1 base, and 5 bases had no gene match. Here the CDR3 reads CASSLVLTGGSPLHF. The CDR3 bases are TGTGCCAGCAGCTTAGTCCTGACAGGGGGATCACCCCTCCACTTT.

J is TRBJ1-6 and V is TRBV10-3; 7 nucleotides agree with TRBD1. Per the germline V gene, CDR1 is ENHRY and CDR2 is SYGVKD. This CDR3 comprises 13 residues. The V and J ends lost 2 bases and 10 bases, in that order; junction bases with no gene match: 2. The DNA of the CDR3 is TGTGCCATCAGTGAGACAGGGGACTCACCCCTCCACTTT. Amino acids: CAISETGDSPLHF.